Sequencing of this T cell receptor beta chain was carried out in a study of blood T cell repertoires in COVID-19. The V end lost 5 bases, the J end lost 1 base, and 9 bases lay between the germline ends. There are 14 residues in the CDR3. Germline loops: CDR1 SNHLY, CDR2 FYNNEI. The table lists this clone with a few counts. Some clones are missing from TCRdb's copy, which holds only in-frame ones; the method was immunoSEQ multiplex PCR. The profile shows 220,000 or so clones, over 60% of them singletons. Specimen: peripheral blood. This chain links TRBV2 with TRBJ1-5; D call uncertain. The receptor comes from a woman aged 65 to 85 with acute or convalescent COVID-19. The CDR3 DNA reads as TGTGCCAGCAGTCACGGGTCAAGCAATCAGCCCCAGCATTTT. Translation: CASSHGSSNQPQHF.